This TCR beta chain stems from a study of T cell responses to AZD1222 COVID-19 vaccine. Only in-frame clones appear in the TCRdb table, and some are missing; sequencing was by immunoSEQ multiplex PCR. Among about 140,000 clones listed, 92% were seen once. Germline CDR1 LNHDA, CDR2 SQIVND (reference sequence). Trimming at V came to 10 bases and at J to 7 bases, leaving 15 bases not matched to a gene. This CDR3 region has 15 residues. Sequenced here: peripheral blood, sampled 28 days after the second AZD1222 dose. The genes are TRBV19 and TRBJ2-1; 8 nucleotides agree with TRBD2. The clonotype comes from an adult who received the AZD1222 COVID-19 vaccine. CDR3 residues: CATTSRGGLGNEQFF. The CDR3 nucleotides are TGTGCCACCACCTCCCGGGGGGGGCTTGGGAATGAGCAGTTCTTC.